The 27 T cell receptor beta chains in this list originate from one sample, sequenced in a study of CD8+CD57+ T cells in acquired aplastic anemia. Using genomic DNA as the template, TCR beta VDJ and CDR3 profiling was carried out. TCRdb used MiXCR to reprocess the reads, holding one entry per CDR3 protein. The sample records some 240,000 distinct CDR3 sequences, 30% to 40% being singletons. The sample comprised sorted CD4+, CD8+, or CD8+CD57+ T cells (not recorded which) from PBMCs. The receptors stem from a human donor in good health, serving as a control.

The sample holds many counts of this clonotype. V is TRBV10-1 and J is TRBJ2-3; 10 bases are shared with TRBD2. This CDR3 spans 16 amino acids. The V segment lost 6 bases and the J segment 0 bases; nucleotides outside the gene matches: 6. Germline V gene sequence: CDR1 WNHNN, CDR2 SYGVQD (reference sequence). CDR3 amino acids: CASSEGLAASTDTQYF. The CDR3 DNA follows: TGCGCCAGCAGCGAAGGACTAGCGGCGAGCACAGATACGCAGTATTTT.

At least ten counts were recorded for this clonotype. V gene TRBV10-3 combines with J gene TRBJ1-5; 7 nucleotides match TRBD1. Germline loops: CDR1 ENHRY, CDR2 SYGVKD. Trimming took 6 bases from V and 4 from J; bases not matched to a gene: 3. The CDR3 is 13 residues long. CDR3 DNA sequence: TGTGCCATCAGCGACAGGGCAAATCAGCCCCAGCATTTT. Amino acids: CAISDRANQPQHF.

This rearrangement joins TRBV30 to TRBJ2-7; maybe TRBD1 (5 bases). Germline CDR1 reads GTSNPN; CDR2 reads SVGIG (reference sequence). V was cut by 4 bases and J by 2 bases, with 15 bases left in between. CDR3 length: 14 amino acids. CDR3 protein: CAWMAGIATYEQYF. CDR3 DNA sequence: TGTGCCTGGATGGCAGGGATAGCCACCTACGAGCAGTACTTC. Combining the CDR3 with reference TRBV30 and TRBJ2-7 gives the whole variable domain SQTIHQWPATLVQPVGSPLSLECTVEGTSNPNLYWYRQAAGRGLQLLFYSVGIGQISSEVPQNLSASRPQDRQFILSSKKLLLSDSGFYLCAWMAGIATYEQYFGPGTRLTVT.

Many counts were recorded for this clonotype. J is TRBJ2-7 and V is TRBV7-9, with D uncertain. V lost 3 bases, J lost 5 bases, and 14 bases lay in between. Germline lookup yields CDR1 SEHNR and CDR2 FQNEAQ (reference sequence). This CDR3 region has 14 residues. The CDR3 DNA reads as TGTGCCAGCAGCTTGTTACTGTCCGTGAACGAGCAGTACTTC. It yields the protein CASSLLLSVNEQYF.

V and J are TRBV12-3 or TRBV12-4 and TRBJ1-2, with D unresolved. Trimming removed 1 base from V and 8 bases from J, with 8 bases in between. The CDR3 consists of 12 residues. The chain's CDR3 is CASSLGKLGYTF. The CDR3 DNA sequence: TGTGCCAGCAGTTTAGGGAAGTTGGGCTACACCTTC.

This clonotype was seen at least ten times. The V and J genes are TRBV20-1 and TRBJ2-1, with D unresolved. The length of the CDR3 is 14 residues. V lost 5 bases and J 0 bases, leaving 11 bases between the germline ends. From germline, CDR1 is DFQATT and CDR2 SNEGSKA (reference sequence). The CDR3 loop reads CSASDTISYNEQFF. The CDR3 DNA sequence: TGCAGTGCTTCAGACACCATCTCCTACAATGAGCAGTTCTTC.

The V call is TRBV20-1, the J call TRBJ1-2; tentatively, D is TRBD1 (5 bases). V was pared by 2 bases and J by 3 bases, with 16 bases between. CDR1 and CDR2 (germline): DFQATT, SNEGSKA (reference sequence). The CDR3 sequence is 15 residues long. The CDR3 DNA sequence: TGCAGTGCTAGATCCCGGGTAGGGGTGTACTATGGCTACACCTTC. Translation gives CSARSRVGVYYGYTF.

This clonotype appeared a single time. CDR3 sequence (DNA): TGTGCCAGCAGCCCCCCGGGTGCGGACATCATATATTTT. Translation: CASSPPGADIIYF. The gene calls are TRBV5-6 and TRBJ1-3; the D gene is possibly TRBD1 (5 bases). Germline-derived CDR1 and CDR2 are SGHDT and YYEEEE. The CDR3 has 13 amino acids. Trimming pared 4 bases from V and 12 bases from J, leaving 17 bases between. Combining the CDR3 with reference TRBV5-6 and TRBJ1-3 gives the whole variable domain DAGVTQSPTHLIKTRGQQVTLRCSPKSGHDTVSWYQQALGQGPQFIFQYYEEEERQRGNFPDRFSGHQFPNYSSELNVNALLLGDSALYLCASSPPGADIIYFGEGSWLTVV.

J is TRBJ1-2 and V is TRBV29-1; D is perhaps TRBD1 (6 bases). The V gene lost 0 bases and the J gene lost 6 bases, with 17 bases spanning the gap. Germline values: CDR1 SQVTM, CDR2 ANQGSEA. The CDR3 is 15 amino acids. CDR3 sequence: CSVEDQYQGTHGYTF. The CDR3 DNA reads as TGCAGCGTTGAAGATCAGTACCAGGGGACCCATGGCTACACCTTC.

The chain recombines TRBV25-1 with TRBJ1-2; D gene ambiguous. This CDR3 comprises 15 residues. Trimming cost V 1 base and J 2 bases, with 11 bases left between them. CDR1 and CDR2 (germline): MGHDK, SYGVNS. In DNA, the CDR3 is TGTGCCAGCAGTGAATCTGTAGGGCCAAACTATGGCTACACCTTC. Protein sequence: CASSESVGPNYGYTF.

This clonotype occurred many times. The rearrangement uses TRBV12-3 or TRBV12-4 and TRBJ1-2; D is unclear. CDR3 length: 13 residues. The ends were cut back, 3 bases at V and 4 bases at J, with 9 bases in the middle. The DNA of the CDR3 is TGTGCCAGCAGTTTTACCGTCGTCTATGGCTACACCTTC. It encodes CASSFTVVYGYTF.

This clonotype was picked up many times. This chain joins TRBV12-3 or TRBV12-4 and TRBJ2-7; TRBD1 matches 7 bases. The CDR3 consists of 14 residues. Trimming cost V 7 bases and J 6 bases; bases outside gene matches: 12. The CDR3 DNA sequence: TGTGCCAGCACACCCGGGACAGAGGTTAGCGAGCAGTACTTC. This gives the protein CASTPGTEVSEQYF.

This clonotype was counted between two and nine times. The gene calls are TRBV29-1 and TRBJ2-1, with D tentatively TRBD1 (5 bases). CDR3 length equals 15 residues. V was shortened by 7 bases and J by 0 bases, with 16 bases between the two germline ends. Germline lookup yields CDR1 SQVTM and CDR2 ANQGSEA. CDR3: CSADSGRSSYNEQFF. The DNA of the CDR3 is TGCAGCGCCGACAGTGGTCGGAGCTCCTACAATGAGCAGTTCTTC.

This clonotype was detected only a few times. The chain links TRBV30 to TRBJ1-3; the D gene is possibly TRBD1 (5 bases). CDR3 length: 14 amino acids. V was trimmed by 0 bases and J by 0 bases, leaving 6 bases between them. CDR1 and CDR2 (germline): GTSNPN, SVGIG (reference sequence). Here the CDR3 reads CAWSVDSSGNTIYF. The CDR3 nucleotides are TGTGCCTGGAGTGTCGACAGCTCTGGAAACACCATATATTTT.

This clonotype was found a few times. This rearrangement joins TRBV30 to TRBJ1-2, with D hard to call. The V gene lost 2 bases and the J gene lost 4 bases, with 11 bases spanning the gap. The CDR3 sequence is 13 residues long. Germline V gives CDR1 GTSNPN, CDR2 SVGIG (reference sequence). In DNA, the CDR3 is TGTGCCTGGAGTACCCCCCGAATCTATGGCTACACCTTC. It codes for CAWSTPRIYGYTF.

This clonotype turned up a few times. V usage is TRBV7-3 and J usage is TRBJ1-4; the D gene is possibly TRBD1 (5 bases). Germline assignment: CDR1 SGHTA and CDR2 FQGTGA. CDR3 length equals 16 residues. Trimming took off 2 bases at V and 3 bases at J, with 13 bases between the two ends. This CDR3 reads CASSLVPGVANEKLFF. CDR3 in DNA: TGTGCCAGCAGCTTAGTTCCGGGGGTAGCTAATGAAAAACTGTTTTTT.

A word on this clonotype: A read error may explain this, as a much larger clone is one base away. The CDR3 region has the DNA TGTGCCAGCGCCCCCCAGGGACAGGCCATTGGAAACACCATATATTTT. Translating it yields CASAPQGQAIGNTIYF. The chain uses TRBV11-1 and TRBJ1-3, with 8 bases matching TRBD1. CDR1 and CDR2 (germline): SGHAT, FQDESV (reference sequence). Trimming removed 8 bases from V and 3 bases from J; junction bases left unmatched: 12. The CDR3 sequence is 16 residues long.

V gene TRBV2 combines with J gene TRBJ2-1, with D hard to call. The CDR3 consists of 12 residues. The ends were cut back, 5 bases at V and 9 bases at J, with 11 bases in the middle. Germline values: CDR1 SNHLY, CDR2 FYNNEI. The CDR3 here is CASSPELSEQFF. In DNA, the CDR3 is TGTGCCAGCAGTCCCGAGCTGAGTGAGCAGTTCTTC.

CDR3 residues: CASSQDGDQPQHF. DNA for the CDR3: TGTGCCAGCAGCCAAGACGGAGATCAGCCCCAGCATTTT. V usage is TRBV5-4 and J usage is TRBJ1-5; no reliable D call. V lost 4 bases and J lost 5, with 10 bases in between. The CDR3 has 13 residues. Germline V gene data show CDR1 as SGHNT and CDR2 as YYREEE (reference sequence).

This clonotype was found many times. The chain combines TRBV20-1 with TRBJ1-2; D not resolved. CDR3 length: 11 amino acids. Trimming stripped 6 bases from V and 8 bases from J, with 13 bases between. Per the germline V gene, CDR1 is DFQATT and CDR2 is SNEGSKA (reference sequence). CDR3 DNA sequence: TGCAGTGCCACGGCCCAGCCCGGCTACACCTTC. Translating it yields CSATAQPGYTF.

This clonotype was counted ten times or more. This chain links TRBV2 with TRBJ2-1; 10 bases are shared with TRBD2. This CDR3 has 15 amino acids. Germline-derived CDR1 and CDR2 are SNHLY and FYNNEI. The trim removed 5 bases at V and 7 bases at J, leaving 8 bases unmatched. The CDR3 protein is CASSRQRGGLNEQFF. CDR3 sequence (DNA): TGTGCCAGCAGTCGGCAGCGGGGGGGCTTAAATGAGCAGTTCTTC.

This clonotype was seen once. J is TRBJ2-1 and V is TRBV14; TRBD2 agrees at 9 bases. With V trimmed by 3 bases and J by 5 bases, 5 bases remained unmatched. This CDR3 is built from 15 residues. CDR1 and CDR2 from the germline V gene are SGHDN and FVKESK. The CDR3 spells CASSHETSGDNEQFF. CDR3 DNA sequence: TGTGCCAGCAGCCATGAGACTAGCGGAGACAATGAGCAGTTCTTC.

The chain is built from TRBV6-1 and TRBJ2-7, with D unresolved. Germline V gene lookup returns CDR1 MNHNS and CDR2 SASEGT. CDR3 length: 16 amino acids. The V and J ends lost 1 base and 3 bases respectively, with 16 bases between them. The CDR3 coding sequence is TGTGCCAGCAGTGAAGGGTATGGTCGATACAACTACGAGCAGTACTTC. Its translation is CASSEGYGRYNYEQYF.

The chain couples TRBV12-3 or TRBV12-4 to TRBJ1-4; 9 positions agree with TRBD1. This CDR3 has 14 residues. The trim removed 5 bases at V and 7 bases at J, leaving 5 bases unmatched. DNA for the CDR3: TGTGCCAGCAGTGGTCGACAGGGGGGTGAAAAACTGTTTTTT. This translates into CASSGRQGGEKLFF.

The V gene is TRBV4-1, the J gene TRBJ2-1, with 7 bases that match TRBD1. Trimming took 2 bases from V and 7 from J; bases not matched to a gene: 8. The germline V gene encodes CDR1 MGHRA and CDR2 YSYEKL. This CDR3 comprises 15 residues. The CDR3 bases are TGCGCCAGCAGCCAAACAGGGGATAGTGGGAATGAGCAGTTCTTC. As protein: CASSQTGDSGNEQFF.

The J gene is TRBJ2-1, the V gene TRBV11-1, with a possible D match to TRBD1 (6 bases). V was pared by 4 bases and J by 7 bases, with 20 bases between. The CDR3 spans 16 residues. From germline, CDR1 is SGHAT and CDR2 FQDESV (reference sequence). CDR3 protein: CASSSWTVGPGNEQFF. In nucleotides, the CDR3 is TGTGCCAGCAGCTCATGGACAGTGGGCCCGGGGAATGAGCAGTTCTTC.

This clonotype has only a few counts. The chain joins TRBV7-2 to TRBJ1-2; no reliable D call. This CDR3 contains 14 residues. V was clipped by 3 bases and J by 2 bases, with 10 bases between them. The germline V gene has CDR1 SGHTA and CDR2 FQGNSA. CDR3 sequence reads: CASSLSGRNYGYTF. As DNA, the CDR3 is TGTGCCAGCAGCTTGTCCGGACGGAACTATGGCTACACCTTC.